This TCR beta chain was identified in a study of identical twins. General study points: Zero-insertion analyses were open to partial confounding by invariant MAIT and iNKT cells. With beta out-of-frame sequences, excess sharing by twins was weaker.

TCRdb analysed the 5' RACE reads with MiXCR anew, one entry per CDR3 protein. The table has 200,000 to 250,000 distinct CDR3 sequences, roughly 7% seen once. On this clonotype itself: Its antigen is still unknown.

These data also featured in a second study, about yellow fever vaccine responses in identical twins.

The sample comprised memory (CD45RO+) T cells sorted from blood. The TCR sequence derives from a woman under 30 in good health.

The CDR3 reads CASSPPPLGENIQYF. DNA for the CDR3: TGTGCCAGCAGCCCCCCGCCCCTTGGGGAAAACATTCAGTACTTC. The rearrangement uses TRBV7-9 and TRBJ2-4; the D is unclear. The CDR3 loop spans 15 amino acids. Looked up from germline, CDR1 is SEHNR and CDR2 is FQNEAQ (reference sequence). The germline V and J ends were trimmed by 5 bases and 5 bases, with 16 bases remaining between them.